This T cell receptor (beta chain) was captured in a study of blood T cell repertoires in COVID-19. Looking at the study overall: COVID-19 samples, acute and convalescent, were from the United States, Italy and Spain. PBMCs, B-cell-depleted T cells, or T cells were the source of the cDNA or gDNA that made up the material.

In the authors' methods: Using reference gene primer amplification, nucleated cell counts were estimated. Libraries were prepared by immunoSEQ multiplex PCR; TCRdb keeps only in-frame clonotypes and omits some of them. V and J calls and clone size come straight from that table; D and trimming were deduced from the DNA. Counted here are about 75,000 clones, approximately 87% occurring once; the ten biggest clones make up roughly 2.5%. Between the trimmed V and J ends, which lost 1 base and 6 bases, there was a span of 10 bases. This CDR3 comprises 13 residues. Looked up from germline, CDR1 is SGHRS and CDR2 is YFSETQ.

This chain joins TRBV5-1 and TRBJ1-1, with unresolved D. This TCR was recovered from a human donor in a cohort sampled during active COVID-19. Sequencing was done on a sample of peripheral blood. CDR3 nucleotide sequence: TGCGCCAGCAGCTTGTCAGGTTCTGCTGAAGCTTTCTTT. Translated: CASSLSGSAEAFF.